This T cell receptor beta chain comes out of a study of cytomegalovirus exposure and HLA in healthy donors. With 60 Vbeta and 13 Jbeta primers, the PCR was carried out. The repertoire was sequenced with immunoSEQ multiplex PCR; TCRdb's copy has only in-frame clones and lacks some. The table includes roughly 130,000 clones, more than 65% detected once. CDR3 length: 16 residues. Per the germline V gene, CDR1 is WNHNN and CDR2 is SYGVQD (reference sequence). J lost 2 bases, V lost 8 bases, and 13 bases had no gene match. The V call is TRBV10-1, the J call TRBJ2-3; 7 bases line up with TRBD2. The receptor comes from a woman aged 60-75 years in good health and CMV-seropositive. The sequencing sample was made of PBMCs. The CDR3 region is CASGYTLGGTTDTQYF. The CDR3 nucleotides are TGCGCCAGCGGCTACACATTGGGGGGGACCACAGATACGCAGTATTTT.